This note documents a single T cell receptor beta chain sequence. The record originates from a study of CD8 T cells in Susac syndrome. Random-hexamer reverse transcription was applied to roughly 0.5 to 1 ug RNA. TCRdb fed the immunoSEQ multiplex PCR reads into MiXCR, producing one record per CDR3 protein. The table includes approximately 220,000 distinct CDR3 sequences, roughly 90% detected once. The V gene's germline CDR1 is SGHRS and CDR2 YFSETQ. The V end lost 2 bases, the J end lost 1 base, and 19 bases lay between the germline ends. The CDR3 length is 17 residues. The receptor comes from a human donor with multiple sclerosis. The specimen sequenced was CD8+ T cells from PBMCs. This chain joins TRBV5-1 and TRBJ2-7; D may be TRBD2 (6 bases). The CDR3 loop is CASSFGGGSPISYEQYF. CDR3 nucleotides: TGCGCCAGCAGCTTTGGGGGAGGCTCGCCTATTTCCTACGAGCAGTACTTC.